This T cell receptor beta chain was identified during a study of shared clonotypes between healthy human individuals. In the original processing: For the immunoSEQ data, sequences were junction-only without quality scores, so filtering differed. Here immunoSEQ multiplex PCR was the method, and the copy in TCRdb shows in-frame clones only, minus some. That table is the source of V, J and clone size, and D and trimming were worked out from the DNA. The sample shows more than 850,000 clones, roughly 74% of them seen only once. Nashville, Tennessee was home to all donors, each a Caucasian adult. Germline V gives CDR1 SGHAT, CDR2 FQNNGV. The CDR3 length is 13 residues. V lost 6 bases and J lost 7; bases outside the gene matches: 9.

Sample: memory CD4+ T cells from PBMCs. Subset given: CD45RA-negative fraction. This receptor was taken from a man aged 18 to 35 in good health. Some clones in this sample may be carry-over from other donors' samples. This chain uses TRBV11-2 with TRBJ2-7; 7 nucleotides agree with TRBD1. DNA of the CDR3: TGTGCCAGCAGGACTGACAGGGCCACTGAGCAGTACTTC. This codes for CASRTDRATEQYF.